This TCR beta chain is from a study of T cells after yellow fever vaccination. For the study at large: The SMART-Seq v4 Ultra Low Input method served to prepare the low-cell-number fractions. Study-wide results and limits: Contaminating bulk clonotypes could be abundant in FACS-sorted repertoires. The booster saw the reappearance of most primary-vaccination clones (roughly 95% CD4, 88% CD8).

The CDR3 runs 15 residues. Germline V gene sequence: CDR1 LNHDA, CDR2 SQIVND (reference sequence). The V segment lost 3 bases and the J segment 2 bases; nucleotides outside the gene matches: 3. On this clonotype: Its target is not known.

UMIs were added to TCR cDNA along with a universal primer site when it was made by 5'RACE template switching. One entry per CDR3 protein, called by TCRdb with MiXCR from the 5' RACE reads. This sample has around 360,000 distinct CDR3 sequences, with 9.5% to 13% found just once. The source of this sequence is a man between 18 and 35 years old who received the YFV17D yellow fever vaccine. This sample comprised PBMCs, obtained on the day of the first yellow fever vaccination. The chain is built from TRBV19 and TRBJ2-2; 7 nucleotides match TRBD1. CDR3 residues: CASSMDRTNTGELFF. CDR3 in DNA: TGTGCCAGTAGTATGGACAGGACAAACACCGGGGAGCTGTTTTTT. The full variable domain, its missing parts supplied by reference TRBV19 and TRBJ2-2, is DGGITQSPKYLFRKEGQNVTLSCEQNLNHDAMYWYRQDPGQGLRLIYYSQIVNDFQKGDIAEGYSVSREKKESFPLTVTSAQKNPTAFYLCASSMDRTNTGELFFGEGSRLTVL.